The clone carrying this TCR beta chain was counted only a few times. Its antigen remains unidentified. Time point defined: week 5, during vaccination. It was 300 ug of mutant IDH1 20-mer peptide that made up each vaccine dose, given with topical imiquimod. New WHO grade 3 or 4 IDH1-mutant, ATRX-lost astrocytomas were present in all donors. CDR3 length equals 13 residues. CDR1 is KGHSH and CDR2 is LQKENI in the germline V gene. The V gene lost 3 bases and the J gene lost 3 bases, with 8 bases spanning the gap. This sample stems from a study of a mutant IDH1 vaccine in newly diagnosed glioma. Study overall: Patients got their first vaccination 4-6 weeks after radiotherapy alone, or with temozolomide cycles. The study, taken as a whole, reports: Changes in the top peripheral T cell clonotypes seemingly had no bearing on pseudoprogression.

Clones were sequenced by immunoSEQ multiplex PCR, and TCRdb holds only the in-frame ones, with some missing. Here the sample spans roughly 42,000 clones, 70% to 90% being singletons. The rearrangement uses TRBV18 and TRBJ1-1; unclear D gene. The sequences come from PBMCs, collected from a glioma patient whose treatment included an IDH1 peptide vaccine. This TCR was recovered from a man in his forties with glioma. The CDR3 is CASSPFADTEAFF. The DNA of the CDR3 is TGTGCCAGCTCACCTTTCGCGGACACTGAAGCTTTCTTT. The whole variable domain, filled in from reference TRBV18 and TRBJ1-1, reads NAGVMQNPRHLVRRRGQEARLRCSPMKGHSHVYWYRQLPEEGLKFMVYLQKENIIDESGMPKERFSAEFPKEGPSILRIQQVVRGDSAAYFCASSPFADTEAFFGQGTRLTVV.